The 20 T cell receptor beta chains listed next were all sequenced from one sample in a study of cytomegalovirus exposure and HLA in healthy donors. PCR was performed using 60 Vbeta and 13 Jbeta primers. This table comes from immunoSEQ multiplex PCR, and its TCRdb copy is limited to in-frame clones, with some not included. The sample comprises around 150,000 clones, roughly 85% of which are singletons, and around a tenth rests with the top ten. The sequencing sample was made of PBMCs. The receptors come from a man younger than 30 in good health and CMV-seropositive.

The genes are TRBV7-9 and TRBJ1-2; tentative D call: TRBD1 (6 bases). CDR1 and CDR2 (germline): SEHNR, FQNEAQ (reference sequence). CDR3 length: 12 residues. Deletions cut 6 bases from V and 7 bases from J, with 12 bases between. This chain's CDR3 is CASRQGSGGYTF. CDR3 nucleotide sequence: TGTGCCAGCAGACAGGGTTCGGGTGGCTACACCTTC.

The CDR3 DNA follows: TGTGCCAGTAGTATGAGCCAGGACAGCGAAGCTTTCTTT. Translated, it gives CASSMSQDSEAFF. The chain has TRBV19 and TRBJ1-1; D might be TRBD1 (6 bases). V lost 3 bases and J lost 8, with 13 bases in between. The V gene's germline CDR1 is LNHDA and CDR2 SQIVND (reference sequence). CDR3 length: 13 residues.

This chain uses TRBV10-1 with TRBJ2-1; tentative D call: TRBD2 (6 bases). Germline V gives CDR1 WNHNN, CDR2 SYGVQD (reference sequence). The CDR3 has 13 amino acids. The V end lost 6 bases, the J end lost 9 bases, and 15 bases lay between the germline ends. Here the CDR3 DNA reads TGCGCCAGCAGCGCCGGGACTTTTGGTGAGCAGTTCTTC. Its translation: CASSAGTFGEQFF.

The chain is built from TRBV6-5 and TRBJ1-5; 7 bases are a match to TRBD1. V shed 5 bases and J 7 bases; nucleotides not matched to a gene: 8. CDR1 and CDR2 from the germline V gene are MNHEY and SVGAGI. The CDR3 runs 14 residues. The CDR3 region is CASSTSQGKQPQHF. The CDR3 coding sequence is TGTGCCAGCAGTACATCACAGGGGAAACAGCCCCAGCATTTT.

The rearrangement uses TRBV6-6 and TRBJ2-7; 15 bases fit TRBD2. In germline, CDR1 is MNHNY, CDR2 SVGAGI (reference sequence). Trimming cost V 6 bases and J 0 bases; bases outside gene matches: 3. The CDR3 loop spans 16 amino acids. The CDR3 region is CASRGLAGGLSYEQYF. In DNA, the CDR3 is TGTGCCAGCAGGGGACTAGCGGGGGGACTCTCCTACGAGCAGTACTTC.

This clone appeared once. The CDR3 loop reads CASSTFGTGSFYEQYF. The CDR3 nucleotides read TGTGCCAGTAGTACCTTCGGGACAGGGTCATTCTACGAGCAGTACTTC. The V gene is TRBV19, the J gene TRBJ2-5; 9 bases align to TRBD1. The J call is in doubt because the DNA end fits TRBJ2-7 better. Germline V gene sequence: CDR1 LNHDA, CDR2 SQIVND (reference sequence). This CDR3 is built from 16 residues.

This clone came up a few times. The J gene is TRBJ2-3, the V gene TRBV18, with D perhaps TRBD1 (5 bases). Germline-derived CDR1 and CDR2 are KGHSH and LQKENI. The ends were cut back, 3 bases at V and 4 bases at J, with 11 bases in the middle. CDR3 length: 14 residues. CDR3 in DNA: TGTGCCAGCTCACCTAAAGACAGACCAGATACGCAGTATTTT. Its translation is CASSPKDRPDTQYF.

Comment on this clone: The sample carries other DNA sequences with the same CDR3. The chain recombines TRBV9 with TRBJ2-7; tentatively, D is TRBD1 (5 bases). Germline V lookup: CDR1 SGDLS, CDR2 YYNGEE. Trimming took 4 bases from V and 4 from J, leaving 9 bases between them. The CDR3 is 12 residues long. The CDR3 sequence is CASSPGNYEQYF. CDR3 sequence (DNA): TGTGCCAGCAGCCCAGGGAATTACGAGCAGTACTTC.

Note on this clone: Mismatch with germline at one junction end may stem from a read error. This sequence joins TRBV7-6 and TRBJ2-3; 7 bases line up with TRBD1. This CDR3 contains 14 residues. Germline CDR1 reads SGHVS; CDR2 reads FNYEAQ. The CDR3 sequence is CASSLGGGWDMQYF. CDR3 DNA sequence: TGTGCCAGCAGCTTAGGAGGGGGCTGGGATATGCAGTATTTT.

This clone showed up just a few times. The rearrangement links TRBV4-3 to TRBJ1-3, with 7 positions matching TRBD1. The trim removed 2 bases at V and 5 bases at J, leaving 3 bases unmatched. The CDR3 loop spans 14 amino acids. Germline assignment: CDR1 LGHNA and CDR2 YSLEER. The CDR3 region has the DNA TGCGCCAGCAGCCAACAGGGGGGACGAAACACCATATATTTT. Protein sequence: CASSQQGGRNTIYF.

CDR3 DNA sequence: TGTGCCAGCAGCCCCATGAGGACAGATACGCAGTATTTT. It codes for CASSPMRTDTQYF. This chain joins TRBV5-4 and TRBJ2-3; D is uncertain. Trimming stripped 4 bases from V and 3 bases from J, with 9 bases between. CDR1 and CDR2 (germline): SGHNT, YYREEE (reference sequence). The CDR3 loop spans 13 amino acids.

The rearrangement uses TRBV27 and TRBJ1-1, with TRBD1 identical over 9 bases. Unmatched junction bases numbered 6, after V lost 4 bases and J lost 0 bases. Per germline, CDR1 MNHEY and CDR2 SMNVEV (reference sequence). CDR3 length: 16 amino acids. CDR3 residues: CASSSLTGGMNTEAFF. CDR3 bases: TGTGCCAGCAGTTCCCTGACAGGGGGTATGAACACTGAAGCTTTCTTT.

The rearrangement uses TRBV19 and TRBJ1-3; no firm D call. Trimming took 4 bases from V and 2 from J, leaving 18 bases between them. The length of the CDR3 is 17 residues. Germline CDR1 LNHDA, CDR2 SQIVND (reference sequence). The CDR3 is CASSKRGIPSTGNTIYF. The CDR3 bases are TGTGCCAGTAGTAAAAGAGGGATACCGTCCACTGGAAACACCATATATTTT.

The chain has TRBV6-5 and TRBJ1-2; 12 nucleotides agree with TRBD1. The germline gives CDR1 MNHEY, CDR2 SVGAGI. There are 15 residues in the CDR3. V was pared by 5 bases and J by 5 bases, with 6 bases of the junction left unmatched. CDR3 protein: CASSLGTGGYYGYTF. The CDR3 region has the DNA TGTGCCAGCAGTCTCGGGACAGGGGGCTATTATGGCTACACCTTC.

The genes are TRBV2 and TRBJ2-3; D unresolved. Germline-derived CDR1 and CDR2 are SNHLY and FYNNEI. V shed 11 bases and J shed 0 bases, with 12 bases lying between them. This CDR3 region has 13 residues. CDR3: CAGSWASTDTQYF. The CDR3 DNA is TGTGCCGGCTCCTGGGCCAGCACAGATACGCAGTATTTT.

J is TRBJ2-7 and V is TRBV5-4; 7 bases are a match to TRBD2. Germline V gene data show CDR1 as SGHNT and CDR2 as YYREEE (reference sequence). V was pared by 4 bases and J by 3 bases, with 10 bases of the junction left unmatched. The CDR3 contains 15 residues. CDR3 region: CASSPARGRDYEQYF. The DNA of the CDR3 is TGTGCCAGCAGCCCCGCACGGGGGAGGGACTACGAGCAGTACTTC.

The J gene is TRBJ2-7, the V gene TRBV5-1, with 7 bases matching TRBD1. V was clipped by 4 bases and J by 2 bases; unmatched bases: 9. Germline values: CDR1 SGHRS, CDR2 YFSETQ. The CDR3 consists of 15 residues. The CDR3 here is CASSAYDRAAYEQYF. As DNA, the CDR3 is TGCGCCAGCAGCGCCTACGACAGGGCCGCCTACGAGCAGTACTTC.

CDR3 region: CASGEAGGSDTQYF. CDR3 DNA: TGTGCCAGCGGGGAAGCGGGGGGCTCAGATACGCAGTATTTT. The V call is TRBV14, the J call TRBJ2-3, with 9 bases matching TRBD2. This CDR3 is built from 14 residues. Germline CDR1 SGHDN, CDR2 FVKESK. The J segment lost 4 bases and the V segment lost 8 bases, leaving 7 bases of the junction unmatched.

V gene TRBV6-1 combines with J gene TRBJ1-3; D gene uncertain. The CDR3 contains 16 residues. The germline V gene encodes CDR1 MNHNS and CDR2 SASEGT. Trimming pared 0 bases from V and 4 bases from J, leaving 13 bases between. CDR3 in DNA: TGTGCCAGCAGTGAAGCCCCGGGGTTCTACGGAAACACCATATATTTT. It translates to CASSEAPGFYGNTIYF.

The V call is TRBV2, the J call TRBJ1-4; perhaps TRBD1 as D (6 bases). Germline V gives CDR1 SNHLY, CDR2 FYNNEI. Trimming stripped 6 bases from V and 8 bases from J, with 13 bases between. The CDR3 totals 13 residues. CDR3 sequence reads: CASSGQGKEKLFF. CDR3 bases: TGTGCCAGCAGCGGTCAGGGGAAAGAAAAACTGTTTTTT.